Listed below are T cell receptor beta chains from one sample, sequenced in a study of blood T cells in healthy people across ages. TCRdb recomputed calls from the 5' RACE reads with MiXCR, one row per CDR3 protein. This sample has about 800,000 distinct CDR3 sequences, with around 25% found just once. These records were also assigned to another study, of T cells of mothers and their children.

Sample: blood. The receptor source for this set is a boy younger than 18 in good health. The CDR3 runs from the conserved cysteine through the conserved F or W. The D gene is left open where the match is weak. Only some rows state a clone size, as once, few, many or a class for expanded clones.

TRBD1	TRBJ1-1	TRBV4-1	few	TGCGCCAGCAGCCAAGGACAGGGAGCAATGGCTTTCTTT	CASSQGQGAMAFF
TRBD2	TRBJ2-1	TRBV29-1	NA	TGCAGCGCAAACCGACTAGCGGGAGGGTTAAATGAGCAGTTCTTC	CSANRLAGGLNEQFF
NA	TRBJ2-5	TRBV20-1	NA	TGCAGTGCTAGATCTGCGTCCCAAGAGACCCAGTACTTC	CSARSASQETQYF
NA	TRBJ2-4	TRBV29-1	many	TGCAGCGTTGAGACGAGGGGGAACAAAAACATTCAGTACTTC	CSVETRGNKNIQYF
TRBD1	TRBJ2-3	TRBV5-1	NA	TGCGCCAGCATGGACAACAGGGGCCGAGGGGCAGATACGCAGTATTTT	CASMDNRGRGADTQYF
TRBD1	TRBJ2-2	TRBV11-2	NA	TGTGCCAGCAGCCGACAGGGCTCAAGCACCGGGGAGCTGTTTTTT	CASSRQGSSTGELFF
TRBD2	TRBJ2-1	TRBV7-7	many	TGTGCTAGCAGACAAACTAGCGGGAGAAGCTCCTACAATGAGCAGTTCTTC	CASRQTSGRSSYNEQFF
TRBD2	TRBJ2-5	TRBV5-1	NA	TGCGCCAGCAGCTCTTGGTCTTCTAGCGGAACAGAGACCCAGTACTTC	CASSSWSSSGTETQYF
NA	TRBJ1-4	TRBV7-9	NA	TGTGCCAGCAGCTTAGCGGATAATGATAAACTGTTTTTT	CASSLADNDKLFF
TRBD1	TRBJ1-1	TRBV7-2	NA	TGTGCCAGCAGCTTAGTGTCAGGGGGAGGGAACACTGAAGCTTTCTTT	CASSLVSGGGNTEAFF
NA	TRBJ1-5	TRBV6-1	NA	TGTGCCAGCAGTCAGGTGGTGGGAAATCAGCCCCAGCATTTT	CASSQVVGNQPQHF
NA	TRBJ1-1	TRBV7-2	few	TGTGCCAGCGGGAACACTGAAGCTTTCTTT	CASGNTEAFF
NA	TRBJ1-3	TRBV5-6	NA	TGTGCCAGCAGCTTGAGGGGGAACTCTGGAAACACCATATATTTT	CASSLRGNSGNTIYF
NA	TRBJ2-7	TRBV20-1	few	TGCAGTGCTACGGGGCGGGGGCACTCCTACGAGCAGTACTTC	CSATGRGHSYEQYF
NA	TRBJ2-3	TRBV7-6	few	TGTGCCAGCAGCTTAGGAGTGGAGAGCACAGATACGCAGTATTTT	CASSLGVESTDTQYF
TRBD1	TRBJ2-7	TRBV4-2	few	TGTGCCAGCAGCCAGGGTCAGGGGGTCTACGAGCAGTACTTC	CASSQGQGVYEQYF